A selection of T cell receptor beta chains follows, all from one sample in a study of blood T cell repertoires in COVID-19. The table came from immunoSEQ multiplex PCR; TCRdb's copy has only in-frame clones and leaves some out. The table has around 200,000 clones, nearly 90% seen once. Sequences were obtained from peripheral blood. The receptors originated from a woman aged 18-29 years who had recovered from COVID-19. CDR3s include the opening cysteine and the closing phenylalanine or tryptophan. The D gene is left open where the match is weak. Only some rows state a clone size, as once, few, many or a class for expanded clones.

CASGPDRGSYNSPLHF | TGTGCCAGCGGCCCTGACAGGGGATCCTATAATTCACCCCTCCACTTT | TRBD1 | TRBV27 | - | TRBJ1-6
CASSLSSGANVLTF | TGTGCCAGCAGCCTAAGCTCTGGGGCCAACGTCCTGACTTTC | - | TRBV7-2 | - | TRBJ2-6
CSASPSGTDTQYF | TGCAGTGCCAGTCCTAGCGGGACAGATACGCAGTATTTT | TRBD2 | TRBV20-1 | - | TRBJ2-3
CASSSVPGQGLNTEAFF | TGCGCCAGCAGCTCCGTCCCGGGACAGGGCCTGAACACTGAAGCTTTCTTT | TRBD1 | TRBV5-1 | - | TRBJ1-1
CASSLSRTSGTYNEQFF | TGTGCCAGCAGCCTTTCCCGGACTAGCGGAACCTACAATGAGCAGTTCTTC | TRBD2 | TRBV4-2 | - | TRBJ2-1
CSVRQGENTEAFF | TGCAGCGTTCGACAGGGGGAGAACACTGAAGCTTTCTTT | TRBD1 | TRBV29-1 | - | TRBJ1-1
CASSQVAGGPREQFF | TGCGCCAGCAGCCAGGTAGCGGGAGGGCCGAGGGAGCAGTTCTTC | TRBD2 | TRBV4-1 | - | TRBJ2-1
CASSIREAGSSYNEQFF | TGTGCCAGTAGTATAAGGGAAGCGGGAAGTTCCTACAATGAGCAGTTCTTC | TRBD2 | TRBV19 | - | TRBJ2-1
CASSVGFGRDQPQHF | TGTGCCAGCAGCGTAGGATTCGGCAGGGATCAGCCCCAGCATTTT | - | TRBV9 | - | TRBJ1-5
CASRVQGRPYSNQPQHF | TGTGCCAGTAGGGTTCAGGGCAGACCCTACTCTAATCAGCCCCAGCATTTT | - | TRBV19 | - | TRBJ1-5
CASSAGAMNTEAFF | TGTGCCAGCAGTGCGGGGGCCATGAACACTGAAGCTTTCTTT | - | TRBV27 | - | TRBJ1-1
CASSSRTSGNTGELFF | TGTGCCAGCAGTTCCCGGACTAGCGGGAACACCGGGGAGCTGTTTTTT | TRBD2 | TRBV6-2/TRBV6-3 | - | TRBJ2-2
CASSSPRKQFF | TGTGCCAGCAGCTCCCCGAGGAAGCAGTTCTTC | - | TRBV27 | - | TRBJ2-1
CASSHVSSGANNEQFF | TGTGCCAGCAGCCACGTTTCTAGCGGGGCGAACAATGAGCAGTTCTTC | TRBD2 | TRBV11-2 | - | TRBJ2-1
CATADRGNQPQHF | TGTGCTACCGCGGACAGAGGCAATCAGCCCCAGCATTTT | - | TRBV12-5 | - | TRBJ1-5
CASSSAQVETQYF | TGTGCCAGCAGCAGTGCGCAAGTGGAGACCCAGTACTTC | - | TRBV7-9 | - | TRBJ2-5
CASSEQRLYGYTF | TGTGCCAGCAGTGAGCAGCGTCTCTATGGCTACACCTTC | - | TRBV2 | - | TRBJ1-2
CASSPQEGIHYGYTF | TGTGCCAGCAGCCCGCAGGAGGGGATTCACTATGGCTACACCTTC | - | TRBV5-4 | - | TRBJ1-2
CSVGPRGDRGRDTQYF | TGCAGCGTTGGACCGCGCGGGGACAGGGGGCGGGATACGCAGTATTTT | TRBD1 | TRBV29-1 | - | TRBJ2-3
CASSPLAASNEQFF | TGTGCCAGCAGCCCACTAGCGGCAAGCAATGAGCAGTTCTTC | TRBD2 | TRBV4-2 | - | TRBJ2-1
CASSMTSGYSYEQYF | TGTGCCAGCAGCATGACTAGCGGTTACTCCTACGAGCAGTACTTC | TRBD2 | TRBV7-2 | - | TRBJ2-7
CASSLTGSEAFF | TGTGCCAGCAGTTTAACGGGATCTGAAGCTTTCTTT | - | TRBV27 | - | TRBJ1-1
CASSPRDRHATNEKLFF | TGTGCCAGCAGCCCCCGGGACAGGCATGCAACTAATGAAAAACTGTTTTTT | TRBD1 | TRBV7-8 | - | TRBJ1-4
CASSLRVSGNTIYF | TGTGCCAGCAGCCTCAGGGTCTCTGGAAACACCATATATTTT | - | TRBV27 | - | TRBJ1-3
CASSQDGSGEIDEQYF | TGTGCCAGCAGCCAGGATGGATCGGGGGAGATCGACGAGCAGTACTTC | - | TRBV4-2 | - | TRBJ2-7
CATGGGTPYNEQFF | TGCGCCACGGGGGGGGGAACCCCCTACAATGAGCAGTTCTTC | TRBD2 | TRBV10-2 | once | TRBJ2-1
CASSYHPTVNTEAFF | TGCGCCAGCAGCTATCATCCGACAGTGAACACTGAAGCTTTCTTT | - | TRBV5-1 | - | TRBJ1-1
CASSYGTGVNTEAFF | TGTGCCAGCAGTTACGGGACAGGAGTGAACACTGAAGCTTTCTTT | TRBD1 | TRBV6-2/TRBV6-3 | - | TRBJ1-1
CASSPGTGGLYNSPLHF | TGTGCCAGCAGCCCTGGGACGGGGGGCCTCTATAATTCACCCCTCCACTTT | - | TRBV5-5 | - | TRBJ1-6
CASSPGDSPTDTQYF | TGTGCCAGCAGCCCTGGGGACAGCCCGACAGATACGCAGTATTTT | TRBD1 | TRBV5-6 | once | TRBJ2-3
CASSEFTGGQYF | TGTGCCAGCAGTGAATTCACCGGAGGGCAGTACTTC | - | TRBV25-1 | - | TRBJ2-7
CASSELSEPYDYTF | TGTGCCAGCAGTGAATTGTCGGAGCCCTATGACTACACCTTC | - | TRBV2 | - | TRBJ1-2
CASSPRGNPPYNEQFF | TGTGCCAGCAGCCCCCGAGGGAACCCTCCCTACAATGAGCAGTTCTTC | - | TRBV7-3 | - | TRBJ2-1
CATLGLAGSYNEQFF | TGTGCCACCTTGGGGCTAGCGGGCTCCTACAATGAGCAGTTCTTC | TRBD2 | TRBV6-5 | - | TRBJ2-1
CASTLNGREAFF | TGTGCCAGCACCCTTAATGGCCGTGAAGCTTTCTTT | - | TRBV7-9 | - | TRBJ1-1
CASSFLGDTGELFF | TGTGCCAGCAGCTTCCTAGGAGACACCGGGGAGCTGTTTTTT | - | TRBV11-3 | - | TRBJ2-2
CASSLGAGAGNTIYF | TGTGCCAGCAGCTTAGGTGCAGGGGCTGGAAACACCATATATTTT | - | TRBV7-9 | - | TRBJ1-3
CASSPGQGYEQYF | TGTGCCAGCAGCCCGGGACAGGGGTACGAGCAGTACTTC | TRBD1 | TRBV16 | few | TRBJ2-7
CASSFPRDRGQNTEAFF | TGTGCCAGCAGCTTTCCCCGGGACAGGGGGCAGAACACTGAAGCTTTCTTT | TRBD1 | TRBV7-9 | once | TRBJ1-1
CASSQSGGRETQYF | TGTGCCAGCAGCCAGAGCGGGGGCCGAGAGACCCAGTACTTC | TRBD2 | TRBV4-2 | - | TRBJ2-5
CASSQDIQVSNQPQHF | TGTGCCAGCAGCCAAGATATCCAGGTTAGCAATCAGCCCCAGCATTTT | - | TRBV4-2 | - | TRBJ1-5
CATSRDLAEGSYEQYF | TGTGCCACCAGCAGAGATTTAGCGGAGGGATCCTACGAGCAGTACTTC | - | TRBV15 | - | TRBJ2-7
CASARQGIDTEAFF | TGTGCCAGCGCCCGACAGGGTATAGACACTGAAGCTTTCTTT | TRBD1 | TRBV2 | few | TRBJ1-1
CASSGGTSGYNEQFF | TGTGCCAGTAGTGGGGGGACTAGTGGATACAATGAGCAGTTCTTC | TRBD2 | TRBV19 | - | TRBJ2-1
CASSQDLGGGGSGANVLTF | TGTGCCAGCAGCCAAGATCTAGGGGGCGGAGGCTCTGGGGCCAACGTCCTGACTTTC | TRBD1 | TRBV14 | once | TRBJ2-6
CASSKRDSGNTIYF | TGTGCCAGTAGTAAGCGGGACTCTGGAAACACCATATATTTT | - | TRBV19 | - | TRBJ1-3
CASSYGLTSGGGTDTQYF | TGTGCCAGCAGCTATGGCCTGACTAGCGGGGGCGGGACAGATACGCAGTATTTT | TRBD2 | TRBV5-4 | - | TRBJ2-3
CASSLRGRETQYF | TGTGCCAGCAGCCTAAGGGGCAGAGAGACCCAGTACTTC | - | TRBV5-6 | - | TRBJ2-5
CASSHLTGKEEQYF | TGCGCCAGCAGCCATCTAACAGGTAAGGAGGAGCAGTACTTC | - | TRBV4-1 | few | TRBJ2-7
CALEGNYGYTF | TGTGCTTTGGAGGGGAACTATGGCTACACCTTC | - | TRBV19 | - | TRBJ1-2
CASSIPGPTGELFF | TGTGCCAGCAGCATTCCAGGTCCCACCGGGGAGCTGTTTTTT | - | TRBV7-3 | - | TRBJ2-2
CASSHRTGSQETQYF | TGTGCCAGCAGCCATAGGACAGGGAGCCAAGAGACCCAGTACTTC | TRBD1 | TRBV7-9 | - | TRBJ2-5
CASSPVGQLTNYGYTF | TGTGCCAGCTCACCCGTGGGACAGCTAACTAACTATGGCTACACCTTC | TRBD1 | TRBV18 | - | TRBJ1-2
CASSARAGGRTGELFF | TGTGCCAGCAGCGCAAGAGCGGGAGGGAGGACCGGGGAGCTGTTTTTT | TRBD2 | TRBV9 | - | TRBJ2-2
CASSTGQGRYTGELFF | TGTGCCAGCAGCACAGGACAGGGGCGGTACACCGGGGAGCTGTTTTTT | TRBD1 | TRBV7-7 | few | TRBJ2-2
CAISSTSGSTDTQYF | TGTGCCATCAGTTCGACTAGCGGTAGCACAGATACGCAGTATTTT | TRBD2 | TRBV10-3 | - | TRBJ2-3
CASSQGLQGYEQFF | TGTGCCAGCAGCCAAGGTCTTCAGGGGTATGAGCAGTTCTTC | - | TRBV14 | - | TRBJ2-1